The 5 T cell receptor beta chains presented below share a single source sample, sequenced in a study of shared clonotypes between healthy human individuals. Positive CCR7 selection of CD45RO-negative cells yielded the naive CD8 cells, and terminally differentiated effector memory CD45RA+ cells were excluded. Sequencing used immunoSEQ multiplex PCR; TCRdb keeps in-frame clones, though not all of them. Of about 1,900,000 clones listed, approximately 94% are singletons. Sequencing was carried out using naive CD8+ T cells sorted from blood. These receptors originate from a man aged 18 to 30 in good health.

The gene calls are TRBV11-3 and TRBJ1-1; D remains ambiguous. The germline V gene encodes CDR1 SGHNT and CDR2 YENEEA. The CDR3 consists of 15 residues. Trimming pared 0 bases from V and 0 bases from J, leaving 8 bases between. This CDR3 is CASSLDSEMNTEAFF. The CDR3 DNA sequence: TGTGCCAGCAGCTTAGATTCCGAGATGAACACTGAAGCTTTCTTT. Full variable domain (rest looked up from reference TRBV11-3 and TRBJ1-1): EAGVVQSPRYKIIEKKQPVAFWCNPISGHNTLYWYLQNLGQGPELLIRYENEEAVDDSQLPKDRFSAERLKGVDSTLKIQPAELGDSAVYLCASSLDSEMNTEAFFGQGTRLTVV.

This clone was observed once. The chain joins TRBV5-1 to TRBJ2-7; the D gene is possibly TRBD1 (6 bases). The CDR3 covers 15 residues. Trimming pared 0 bases from V and 0 bases from J, leaving 10 bases between. Per germline, CDR1 SGHRS and CDR2 YFSETQ. The CDR3 loop is CASSLADRSSYEQYF. DNA of the CDR3: TGCGCCAGCAGCTTGGCCGACAGGAGCTCCTACGAGCAGTACTTC.

The chain is built from TRBV6-1 and TRBJ2-5, with D unclear. Germline V lookup: CDR1 MNHNS, CDR2 SASEGT. V gave up 2 bases and J gave up 9 bases, with 4 bases separating them. This CDR3 is built from 10 residues. CDR3 nucleotides: TGTGCCAGCAGTGAACTGCCCCAGTACTTC. Residues: CASSELPQYF.

The rearrangement joins TRBV11-2 to TRBJ2-5; weak D call: TRBD1 (6 bases). Per germline, CDR1 SGHAT and CDR2 FQNNGV. The CDR3 contains 14 residues. The V and J ends lost 5 bases and 5 bases respectively, with 15 bases between them. The CDR3 sequence: CASSPGQLSETQYF. CDR3 coding DNA: TGTGCCAGCAGCCCTGGACAGCTTAGTGAGACCCAGTACTTC. Full variable domain (remainder filled in from reference TRBV11-2 and TRBJ2-5): EAGVAQSPRYKIIEKRQSVAFWCNPISGHATLYWYQQILGQGPKLLIQFQNNGVVDDSQLPKDRFSAERLKGVDSTLKIQPAKLEDSAVYLCASSPGQLSETQYFGPGTRLLVL.

The chain has TRBV10-2 and TRBJ1-4; D gene unclear. Trimming removed 3 bases from V and 8 bases from J, with 13 bases in between. This CDR3 spans 14 amino acids. Germline values: CDR1 WSHSY, CDR2 SAAADI. As DNA, the CDR3 is TGCGCCAGCAGTGAAGGACCTGGGAACGAAAAACTGTTTTTT. Residues: CASSEGPGNEKLFF.